A selection of T cell receptor beta chains follows, all from one sample in a study of cytomegalovirus exposure and HLA in healthy donors. Profiling relied on immunoSEQ multiplex PCR, and the TCRdb table lists in-frame clones only, not all of them. The sample consists of about 160,000 clones, just over 75% of them appearing once. Sequencing used PBMCs. These receptors all stem from a man in his forties in good health and CMV-seronegative. Both conserved end residues are part of each CDR3. The order of the fields is V gene, D gene, clone size, J gene, CDR3 DNA, CDR3 protein. A D gene is named only where the DNA matches it firmly. Expanded clones are given a class, and other clones once, few, many or no size at all.

>TRBV2|TRBD2|.|TRBJ2-1
TGTGCCAGCAGTGGGCTATCTCGAAGCGGGATAGTTTATGAGCAGTTCTTC
CASSGLSRSGIVYEQFF
>TRBV6-6|TRBD2|.|TRBJ2-3
TGTGCCAGCAGTTACTCGATTTGGCGGGGGGTGGATACGCAGTATTTT
CASSYSIWRGVDTQYF
>TRBV10-1|.|.|TRBJ2-2
TGCGCCAGCAGTGAGTCCTCTTACACCGGGGAGCTGTTTTTT
CASSESSYTGELFF
>TRBV7-3|TRBD2|.|TRBJ2-1
TGTGCCAGCAGCGGATCGCTAGCGGGAGGGGAAGATGAGCAGTTCTTC
CASSGSLAGGEDEQFF
>TRBV30|TRBD1|few|TRBJ1-4
TGTGCCTGGGGACGGAGAGGGACAGGGAGTGAAAAACTGTTTTTT
CAWGRRGTGSEKLFF
>TRBV7-8|TRBD1|.|TRBJ1-2
TGTGCCAGCAGCCCGGGACAGCACTATGGCTACACCTTC
CASSPGQHYGYTF
>TRBV6-5|.|.|TRBJ1-1
TGTGCCAGCAGTTACTCGAGGGGTCAGGGGTTCACTGAAGCTTTCTTT
CASSYSRGQGFTEAFF
>TRBV12-5|TRBD1|.|TRBJ1-2
TGTGCTAGTGCCCACTCCGACAGGGACTATGGCTACACCTTC
CASAHSDRDYGYTF
>TRBV28|.|few|TRBJ2-1
TGTGCCAGCAGTTTTAGTCAGGAATCGGACATCCCCTTTTACAATGAGCAGTTCTTC
CASSFSQESDIPFYNEQFF
>TRBV9|TRBD2|once|TRBJ2-1
TGTGCCAGCAGCGTAGATAGCGGGAGGGCCGACAATGAGCAGTTCTTC
CASSVDSGRADNEQFF
>TRBV6-4|TRBD2|.|TRBJ2-1
TGTGCCAGCAGTGACTCGATAGCGGGAGGTAATGAGCAGTTCTTC
CASSDSIAGGNEQFF
>TRBV11-2|.|.|TRBJ2-1
TGTGCCAGCAGCCCTAGGGAGGCAGGTTACAATGAGCAGTTCTTC
CASSPREAGYNEQFF
>TRBV2|.|.|TRBJ2-5
TGTGCCAGCAGTCCGCGGGGGCCGGGTGAGACCCAGTACTTC
CASSPRGPGETQYF
>TRBV10-1|.|.|TRBJ2-7
TGCGCCAGCAACAGGGATTCCTACGAGCAGTACTTC
CASNRDSYEQYF
>TRBV30|.|.|TRBJ2-7
TGTGCCTGGAGTGTATTGACTGGGAGGGAGCAGTACTTC
CAWSVLTGREQYF
>TRBV4-1|TRBD2|.|TRBJ2-1
TGCGCCAGCAGCCGGGGGGGGAGCGGGGAGTACAATGAGCAGTTCTTC
CASSRGGSGEYNEQFF
>TRBV28|TRBD1|.|TRBJ1-4
TGTGCCAGCAGTCCGCCACAGGGGGCGGGTGAAAAACTGTTTTTT
CASSPPQGAGEKLFF
>TRBV7-9|TRBD1|once|TRBJ1-1
TGTTCCAGCAGCCCAGGGGGCCCTGAAGCTTTCTTT
CSSSPGGPEAFF
>TRBV7-2|.|.|TRBJ1-2
TGTGCCAGCAGCTTATCGGGAGGGTCTACAACCTATGGCTACACCTTC
CASSLSGGSTTYGYTF
>TRBV5-1|TRBD2|.|TRBJ2-1
TGCGCCAGCAGCCTCGGGGGACTAGAGGTTGGCGAGCAGTTCTTC
CASSLGGLEVGEQFF
>TRBV13|TRBD2|.|TRBJ2-3
TGTGCCAGCAGCTTAAAGCGGGGGGATACGCAGTATTTT
CASSLKRGDTQYF
>TRBV27|.|.|TRBJ1-2
TGTGCCAGCAGTTCCCACAGGGCAGGGGCTAACTATGGCTACACCTTC
CASSSHRAGANYGYTF
>TRBV30|TRBD1|.|TRBJ2-3
TGTGCCTGGAGTTCAGGACAGGGGGGCAGAGATACGCAGTATTTT
CAWSSGQGGRDTQYF
>TRBV28|.|.|TRBJ2-3
TGTGCCAGCAGTTTCGTCACAGATACGCAGTATTTT
CASSFVTDTQYF
>TRBV5-1|.|.|TRBJ2-3
TGCGCCAGCAGCTGGGAGCCTAGCACAGATACGCAGTATTTT
CASSWEPSTDTQYF
>TRBV5-1|.|.|TRBJ2-4
TGCGCCAGCAGCCTGCGAATAGAGTCCCTAGCCAAAAACAGTCAGTACTTC
CASSLRIESLAKNSQYF
>TRBV11-2|TRBD1|.|TRBJ1-2
TGTGCCAGCAGCTTATCCCGACAGGGCCAAAATGGCTACACCTTC
CASSLSRQGQNGYTF
>TRBV6-1|.|.|TRBJ2-1
TGTGCCAGCAGTGAAGCGGGAGAGAAAGATGAGCAGTTCTTC
CASSEAGEKDEQFF
>TRBV9|TRBD2|few|TRBJ2-1
TGTGCCAGCAGCCCCTGGAGAGTAGCGGGAGGGCCGATCTCCTACAATGAGCAGTTCTTC
CASSPWRVAGGPISYNEQFF
>TRBV28|TRBD1|.|TRBJ2-7
TGTGCCAGCAGTGGGGACAGTACCTACGAGCAGTACTTC
CASSGDSTYEQYF
>TRBV5-1|TRBD1|.|TRBJ1-4
TGCGCCAGCAGCCCAGGACAGGGTAATGAAAAACTGTTTTTT
CASSPGQGNEKLFF
>TRBV19|TRBD2|.|TRBJ2-5
TGTGCCAGTAGGAAAGCGGGAGTAGGGGTAGAAGAGACCCAGTACTTC
CASRKAGVGVEETQYF
>TRBV2|.|.|TRBJ1-2
TGTGCCAGCAGTGTAGTAGGAGGGATTGGCTACACCTTC
CASSVVGGIGYTF
>TRBV7-3|TRBD1|once|TRBJ1-2
TGTGCCAGCAGCTTCACGACAGGGGGCGGCTACACCTTC
CASSFTTGGGYTF
>TRBV5-6|.|.|TRBJ1-3
TGTGCCAGCAGCTTGGAGGACGGAGGCGGAAACACCATATATTTT
CASSLEDGGGNTIYF
>TRBV5-1|.|.|TRBJ2-1
TGCGCCAGCAGCGGGGACTTGTCGGAAGAGCAGTTCTTC
CASSGDLSEEQFF
>TRBV18|.|.|TRBJ1-4
TGTGCCAGCTCACCGAGTCAACCCGGAGCTAATGAAAAACTGTTTTTT
CASSPSQPGANEKLFF
>TRBV7-3|.|.|TRBJ2-1
TGTGCCAGCAGCCCGCTGGGACTAAAGGGGGGTGAGCAGTTCTTC
CASSPLGLKGGEQFF
>TRBV5-6|.|.|TRBJ1-1
TGTGCCAGCAGCTTGAGCGACACTGAAGCTTTCTTT
CASSLSDTEAFF
>TRBV5-6|.|.|TRBJ2-3
TGTGCCAGCAGCTTGGGTGCAGGTACGCAGTATTTT
CASSLGAGTQYF
>TRBV2|TRBD2|.|TRBJ2-5
TGTGCCAGCAAGGGCGGGAGGTCGGCCGAGACCCAGTACTTC
CASKGGRSAETQYF
>TRBV29-1|.|.|TRBJ1-2
TGCAGCGTTGAAGCTAGGGGTTTGGGCTATGGCTACACCTTC
CSVEARGLGYGYTF
>TRBV28|TRBD1|few|TRBJ1-4
TGTGCCAGCTTGCCAACAGGGGGCAAGCGGACTAATGAAAAACTGTTTTTT
CASLPTGGKRTNEKLFF
>TRBV5-1|.|.|TRBJ2-3
TGCGCCAGCAGCTTGGTAGGCGGATCTAGCACAGATACGCAGTATTTT
CASSLVGGSSTDTQYF
>TRBV29-1|.|.|TRBJ1-1
TGCAGCGTTTCACTAGGCAACACTGAAGCTTTCTTT
CSVSLGNTEAFF
>TRBV7-3|.|.|TRBJ2-5
TGTGCCAGCAGCTTAGGAAGGACAAACGCCCAGAACTTC
CASSLGRTNAQNF
>TRBV9|.|once|TRBJ1-2
TGTGCCAGCAGCGCCCCCGGGGTCTATGGCTACACCTTC
CASSAPGVYGYTF
>TRBV9|TRBD2|.|TRBJ2-1
TGTGCCAGCAGCGGCCTGACTAGCGGGAGTTACAATGAGCAGTTCTTC
CASSGLTSGSYNEQFF
>TRBV5-1|.|.|TRBJ1-1
TGCGCCAGCAGCTTGATCCCAGGGCCCACCGAAGCTTTCTTT
CASSLIPGPTEAFF
>TRBV29-1|.|.|TRBJ2-2
TGCAGCGTTGACAGGGGCAACACCGGGGAGCTGTTTTTT
CSVDRGNTGELFF
>TRBV5-1|.|.|TRBJ2-5
TGCGCCAGCAGCGAGGAGGGTGGAGAGACCGAGACCCAGTACTTC
CASSEEGGETETQYF
>TRBV6-1|TRBD1|.|TRBJ1-5
TGTGCCAGTCGAACAGGGGGCGCCTGGCAGCCCCAGCATTTT
CASRTGGAWQPQHF
>TRBV2|TRBD2|once|TRBJ2-2
TGCGCCAGCACCTCTAGCGGGAATGCCGGGGAGCTGTTTTTT
CASTSSGNAGELFF
>TRBV5-4|TRBD2|.|TRBJ2-1
TGTGCCAGCAGCCCCTGGACTAGCGGGACACCATACAATGAGCAGTTCTTC
CASSPWTSGTPYNEQFF
>TRBV9|.|few|TRBJ2-7
TGTGCCAGCAGCGTAGATGGACAAAGCTACGAGCAGTACTTC
CASSVDGQSYEQYF
>TRBV5-1|.|once|TRBJ1-1
TGCGCCAGCAGCCTATCAAGAAACACTGAAGCTTTCTTT
CASSLSRNTEAFF